Listed below are T cell receptor beta chains from one sample, sequenced in a study of shared clonotypes between healthy human individuals. Using immunoSEQ multiplex PCR, the repertoire was profiled, and TCRdb retains in-frame clones only, with some absent. The sample shows about 870,000 clones, about 91% of them seen only once. Sequencing was performed on naive CD8+ T cells sorted from blood. These receptors came from a man aged 25-40 years in good health. Both conserved end residues are part of each CDR3. D genes are given only for firm matches. Some rows have no size entry. The others give once, few or many, or a class for an expanded clone.

>TRBD1|TRBJ1-2|TRBV7-6|-
TGTGCCAGCAGCTTAGACCGTGGACAGGGGGCTAACTATGGCTACACCTTC
CASSLDRGQGANYGYTF
>-|TRBJ2-3|TRBV4-1|-
TGCGCCAGCAGCCAGCAACCGGGGCTCGGCACAGATACGCAGTATTTT
CASSQQPGLGTDTQYF
>-|TRBJ2-3|TRBV21-1|-
TGTGCCAGCAGCGAGTCAGGGAGTGGGTTAAAGGTAGATACGCAGTATTTT
CASSESGSGLKVDTQYF
>TRBD1|TRBJ2-1|TRBV13|-
TGTGCCAGCAGCTACACAGGGGGACCGGATGAGCAGTTCTTC
CASSYTGGPDEQFF
>-|TRBJ2-1|TRBV11-2|-
TGTGCCAGCAGACCCTCCTTTCCGTCCTACAATGAGCAGTTCTTC
CASRPSFPSYNEQFF
>-|TRBJ1-1|TRBV19|-
TGTGCCAGTAGTATACGGAGGGGGGACACTGAAGCTTTCTTT
CASSIRRGDTEAFF
>-|TRBJ2-4|TRBV6-6|-
TGTGCCACATCGGCCGAGGTAGCCAAAAACATTCAGTACTTC
CATSAEVAKNIQYF
>-|TRBJ2-2|TRBV11-3|-
TGTGCCAGCAGCTTTACAAACACCGGGGAGCTGTTTTTT
CASSFTNTGELFF
>TRBD1|TRBJ2-7|TRBV27|-
TGTGCCAGCAGTTTTTCCCGTCGGACAGGCGGCGCCAACTCCTACGAGCAGTACTTC
CASSFSRRTGGANSYEQYF
>TRBD1|TRBJ2-3|TRBV28|-
TGTGCCAGCAGTTCGCTGGACAGGGAGGGCACAGATACGCAGTATTTT
CASSSLDREGTDTQYF
>TRBD2|TRBJ2-3|TRBV28|-
TGTGCCAGCAGTACCGGGGGGGCTAGCGGGAGGTCAAATACGCAGTATTTT
CASSTGGASGRSNTQYF
>TRBD2|TRBJ2-7|TRBV27|-
TGTGCCAGCAGCCCTCTAGCGGTGAACTACGAGCAGTACTTC
CASSPLAVNYEQYF
>-|TRBJ2-7|TRBV5-5|-
TGTGCCAGCAGCTTGTTTACAACCTCCTACGAGCAGTACTTC
CASSLFTTSYEQYF
>TRBD2|TRBJ2-3|TRBV5-1|-
TGCGCCAGCAGCTTGGACCCCCTAGCGGGAAGGGCAGATACGCAGTATTTT
CASSLDPLAGRADTQYF
>-|TRBJ1-1|TRBV19|-
TGTGCCAGTAGTGCCCTGAACACTGAAGCTTTCTTT
CASSALNTEAFF
>-|TRBJ1-5|TRBV28|-
TGTGCCAGCCAAGAGGGGACCAACTCCAATCAGCCCCAGCATTTT
CASQEGTNSNQPQHF
>-|TRBJ1-1|TRBV19|-
TGTGCCAGTACCCTAGGCGGGCCGAACACTGAAGCTTTCTTT
CASTLGGPNTEAFF
>TRBD2|TRBJ2-7|TRBV27|-
TGTGCCAGCAGCCTTAGCGGGGCGAGCTCCTACGAGCAGTACTTC
CASSLSGASSYEQYF
>-|TRBJ1-2|TRBV18|-
TGTGCCAGCTCACCAAAAGACAGTAACTATGGCTACACCTTC
CASSPKDSNYGYTF
>-|TRBJ2-5|TRBV2|-
TGTGCCAGCAGTTCCGGGAGCAAAGAGACCCAGTACTTC
CASSSGSKETQYF
>-|TRBJ2-5|TRBV7-9|-
TGTGCCAGCAGCCACCCCCGGGGTTTAGCAGAGACCCAGTACTTC
CASSHPRGLAETQYF
>-|TRBJ2-1|TRBV7-2|-
TGTGCCAGCAGCCTCGGGGGCTGGGTTGGGCAGTTCTTC
CASSLGGWVGQFF
>TRBD2|TRBJ2-7|TRBV7-9|once
TGTGCCAGCAGCGCAACTAGCGTTTCCCCCTACGAGCAGTACTTC
CASSATSVSPYEQYF
>-|TRBJ1-5|TRBV6-5|-
TGTGCCAGCAGCAGGGGTCCCGGCAATCAGCCCCAGCATTTT
CASSRGPGNQPQHF
>TRBD1|TRBJ2-7|TRBV4-3|-
TGCGCCAGCAGCCAATTCAATGGTCGCCAGACAGGGGCCACTCTCTCCTACGAGCAGTACTTC
CASSQFNGRQTGATLSYEQYF
>TRBD2|TRBJ2-3|TRBV28|-
TGTGCCAGCAGCATCGGGACTAGCGGGCCACTCGGTACAGATACGCAGTATTTT
CASSIGTSGPLGTDTQYF
>-|TRBJ2-1|TRBV27|-
TGTGCCAGCAGTTTAGTATCCTTAGGTAATTCGGGGGAGCAGTTCTTC
CASSLVSLGNSGEQFF
>TRBD1|TRBJ1-2|TRBV11-2|-
TGTGCCAGCAGCAGAGGGACAGGGGGCTTTGGCTACACCTTC
CASSRGTGGFGYTF
>-|TRBJ2-4|TRBV5-1|-
TGCGCCAGCAGGGGCACGAAGGACATTCAGTACTTC
CASRGTKDIQYF
>-|TRBJ2-7|TRBV10-1|-
TGCGCCAGCAGTGAGTCCCTACTAGCTCCCTCCTACGAGCAGTACTTC
CASSESLLAPSYEQYF
>-|TRBJ2-4|TRBV6-6|-
TGTGCCAGCAGTTACTTGTTGCGCGGGAACGAAAACATTCAGTACTTC
CASSYLLRGNENIQYF
>-|TRBJ2-2|TRBV27|-
TGTGCCAGCAGTTCCCCCATCGGGGAGCTGTTTTTT
CASSSPIGELFF
>-|TRBJ2-1|TRBV11-2|-
TGTGCCAGCACCCAAGTGAGTACCTACAATGAGCAGTTCTTC
CASTQVSTYNEQFF
>TRBD1|TRBJ1-5|TRBV30|-
TGTGCCTGGAGTGTAGGACAGGGTCGGCAGCCCCAGCATTTT
CAWSVGQGRQPQHF
>-|TRBJ2-1|TRBV7-9|-
TGTGCCAGCAGCCCAAGCGACCGACGCTCCTACAATGAGCAGTTCTTC
CASSPSDRRSYNEQFF
>-|TRBJ2-2|TRBV6-1|-
TGTGCCGTCCTTACCCCTTATGGTCTGACCGGGGAGCTGTTTTTT
CAVLTPYGLTGELFF
>-|TRBJ2-2|TRBV7-9|few
TGTGCCAGCAGCTTCAACTTCGGGGAGCTGTTTTTT
CASSFNFGELFF
>-|TRBJ2-1|TRBV9|-
TGTGCCAGCAGCGTAGAGGGCCAGCGGTCCCATCGAGGGGAGCAGTTCTTC
CASSVEGQRSHRGEQFF
>-|TRBJ2-5|TRBV29-1|-
TGCAGCGCGGCAATAAACCAAGAGACCCAGTACTTC
CSAAINQETQYF
>TRBD1|TRBJ1-2|TRBV2|once
TGTGCCAGCACCTATAGGGGACAGTCAGGCGACTATGGCTACACCTTC
CASTYRGQSGDYGYTF